This T cell receptor beta chain is from a study of human T cells and chemical hapten exposure. Study summary: Sensitization involved placing 2% DPC onto a 2 cm by 2 cm region of upper inner arm skin. Study results and limitations: Sensitization with DPC brought no change to TCRs above 1 in 1000 in frequency.

This clonotype appeared a few times. Its antigen is undetermined. In germline, CDR1 is SGHRS, CDR2 YFSETQ. This CDR3 spans 13 amino acids. The V end was cut by 4 bases, the J end by 5 bases, with 11 bases between. The study used a library that attached unique molecular identifiers to individual cDNA molecules. TCRdb re-analysed the RACE reads in MiXCR, keeping a single row per CDR3 protein. Altogether about 42,000 distinct CDR3 sequences are present, 8.5% to 10% being singletons, with the ten largest covering more than 13%. The time point denotes: patch test 2, 6 weeks after DPC sensitization. Noted treatment: therapeutic diphenylcyclopropenone sensitization with weekly scalp DPC. Someone pulled total RNA out of unfractionated whole blood. Prior to application of each patch test, blood was drawn.

The chain combines TRBV5-1 with TRBJ2-3; D uncertain. This receptor was taken from a woman between 25 and 40 years old with alopecia areata. Some clones in this sample may be carry-over from other donors' samples. The source material was whole blood, sampled in connection with sensitization to the hapten diphenylcyclopropenone (DPC). CDR3 DNA sequence: TGCGCCAGCAGCGCGAAAGGTGGAGATACGCAGTATTTT. It translates to CASSAKGGDTQYF.